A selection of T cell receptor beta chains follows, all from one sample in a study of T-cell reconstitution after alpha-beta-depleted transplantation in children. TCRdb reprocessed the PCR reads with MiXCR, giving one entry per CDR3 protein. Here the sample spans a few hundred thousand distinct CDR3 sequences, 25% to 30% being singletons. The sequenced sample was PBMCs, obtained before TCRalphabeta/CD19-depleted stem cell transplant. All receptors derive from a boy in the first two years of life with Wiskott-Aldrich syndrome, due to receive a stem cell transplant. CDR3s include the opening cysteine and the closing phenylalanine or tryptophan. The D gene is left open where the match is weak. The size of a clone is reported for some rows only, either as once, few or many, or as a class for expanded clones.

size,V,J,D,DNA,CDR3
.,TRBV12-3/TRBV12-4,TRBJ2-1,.,TGTGCCAGCAGTTTTGGCAGGGAGGTTTACAATGAGCAGTTCTTC,CASSFGREVYNEQFF
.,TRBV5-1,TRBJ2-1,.,TGCGCCAGCGTCCCGGACCCGCTAGGATACAATGAGCAGTTCTTC,CASVPDPLGYNEQFF
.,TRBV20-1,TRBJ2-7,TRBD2,TGCAGTGCTAGGGCTAGCGGAACCTACGAGCAGTACTTC,CSARASGTYEQYF
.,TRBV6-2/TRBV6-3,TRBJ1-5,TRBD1,TGTGCCAGCAGCTCCCGACAGGGTGGGCAGCCCCAGCATTTT,CASSSRQGGQPQHF
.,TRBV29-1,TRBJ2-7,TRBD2,TGCAGCGTTGCGCGAGCGGGAGACGGCGAGCAGTACTTC,CSVARAGDGEQYF
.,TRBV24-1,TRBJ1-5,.,TGTGCCACGCCGGTCCTGGGACGGGGCAATCAGCCCCAGCATTTT,CATPVLGRGNQPQHF
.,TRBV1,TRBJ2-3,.,TGTGCCAGCAGTGGCCCCCAAGGGGTTGGCACAGATACGCAGTATTTT,CASSGPQGVGTDTQYF
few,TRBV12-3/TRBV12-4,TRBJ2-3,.,TGTGCCAGCAGTTCTGCGACCCGGGATACGCAGTATTTT,CASSSATRDTQYF
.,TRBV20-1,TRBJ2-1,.,TGCAGTGCTAGAGATCTGAGTGCGGTACGGATGGATGAGCAGTTCTTC,CSARDLSAVRMDEQFF
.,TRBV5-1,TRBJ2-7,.,TGCGCCAGCAGCTTGGGGCAGGCTAGCGAGCAGTACTTC,CASSLGQASEQYF
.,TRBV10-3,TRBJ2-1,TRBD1,TGTGCCATCAGGGAGGGGACAGGGCTCTACAATGAGCAGTTCTTC,CAIREGTGLYNEQFF
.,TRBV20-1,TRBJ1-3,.,TGCAGTGCTAGGGCGGCGGCTGGTGGAAACACCATATATTTT,CSARAAAGGNTIYF
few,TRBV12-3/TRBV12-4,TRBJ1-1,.,TGTGCCAGCAGTTTAGTCAGTACGAACACTGAAGCTTTCTTT,CASSLVSTNTEAFF
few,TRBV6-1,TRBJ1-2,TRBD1,TGTGCCAGCAGCACCCGGGACAGGGCTGGCTATGGCTACACCTTC,CASSTRDRAGYGYTF
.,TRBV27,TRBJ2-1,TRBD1,TGTGCCAGCAGTACTAGACAGGGGAACCCCCTACACAATGAGCAGTTCTTC,CASSTRQGNPLHNEQFF
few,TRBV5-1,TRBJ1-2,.,TGCGCCAGCAGCTTGGCCACGGGACTTTATGGCTACACCTTC,CASSLATGLYGYTF
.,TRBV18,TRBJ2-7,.,TGTGCCAGCTCACCCTCCAGGGGAAACGAGCAGTACTTC,CASSPSRGNEQYF
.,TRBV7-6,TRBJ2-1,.,TGTGCCAGCAGCTCAATTCTAGGATATGAGCAGTTCTTC,CASSSILGYEQFF
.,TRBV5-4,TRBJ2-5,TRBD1,TGTGCCAGCAGGACCGAGGGGGCGGGCGGCCAAGAGACCCAGTACTTC,CASRTEGAGGQETQYF
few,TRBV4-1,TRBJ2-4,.,TGCGCCAGCAGCCAAGATTCCCCTGATATAGCCAAAAACATTCAGTACTTC,CASSQDSPDIAKNIQYF
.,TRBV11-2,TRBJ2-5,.,TGTGCCAGCAGCTTAGATTTATTTGGAGAGACCCAGTACTTC,CASSLDLFGETQYF
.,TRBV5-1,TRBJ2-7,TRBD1,TGCGCCAGCAGCTCGGACAGGGAAGGCGAGCAGTACTTC,CASSSDREGEQYF
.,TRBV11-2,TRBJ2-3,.,TGTGCCAGCAGCTCAAACGGTTTAGTCACGATCGGAGATACGCAGTATTTT,CASSSNGLVTIGDTQYF
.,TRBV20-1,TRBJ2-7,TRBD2,TGCAGTGCTAGTGGGGGACTAAAGGGTATGTACCCTGACTACGAGCAGTACTTC,CSASGGLKGMYPDYEQYF